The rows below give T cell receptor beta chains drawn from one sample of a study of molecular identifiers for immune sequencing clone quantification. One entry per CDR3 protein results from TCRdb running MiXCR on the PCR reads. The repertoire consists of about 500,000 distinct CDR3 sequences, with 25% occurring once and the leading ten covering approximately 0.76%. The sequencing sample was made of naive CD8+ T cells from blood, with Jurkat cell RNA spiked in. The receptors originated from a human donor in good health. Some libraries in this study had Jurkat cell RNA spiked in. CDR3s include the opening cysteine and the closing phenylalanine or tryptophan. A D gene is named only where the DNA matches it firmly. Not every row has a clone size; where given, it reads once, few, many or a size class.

CDR3aa: CASSLADRFVGNTIYF
CDR3nt: TGTGCCAGCAGCTTAGCAGACAGATTTGTCGGAAACACCATATATTTT
v_gene: TRBV12-3/TRBV12-4
d_gene: .
j_gene: TRBJ1-3
abundance: .
len: 16

CDR3aa: CASVVGLAGSEQYF
CDR3nt: TGTGCCAGCGTCGTCGGGCTAGCGGGGAGCGAGCAGTACTTC
v_gene: TRBV28
d_gene: TRBD2
j_gene: TRBJ2-7
abundance: .
len: 14

CDR3aa: CASSYLAVMDEQFF
CDR3nt: TGTGCCAGCAGTTACTTAGCGGTGATGGATGAGCAGTTCTTC
v_gene: TRBV6-2/TRBV6-3
d_gene: .
j_gene: TRBJ2-1
abundance: few
len: 14

CDR3aa: CSVRSAGELFF
CDR3nt: TGCAGCGTTAGGAGCGCCGGGGAGCTGTTTTTT
v_gene: TRBV29-1
d_gene: .
j_gene: TRBJ2-2
abundance: many
len: 11

CDR3aa: CATNPSASPPDTQYF
CDR3nt: TGTGCCACCAATCCCTCGGCTAGCCCGCCAGATACGCAGTATTTT
v_gene: TRBV15
d_gene: .
j_gene: TRBJ2-3
abundance: .
len: 15

CDR3aa: CASSEGPNQETQYF
CDR3nt: TGTGCCAGCAGCGAGGGACCGAACCAAGAGACCCAGTACTTC
v_gene: TRBV9
d_gene: .
j_gene: TRBJ2-5
abundance: .
len: 14

CDR3aa: CRGGTDGYEQYF
CDR3nt: TGCAGGGGTGGGACAGACGGTTACGAGCAGTACTTC
v_gene: TRBV29-1
d_gene: TRBD1
j_gene: TRBJ2-7
abundance: once
len: 12

CDR3aa: CASSDLGQGLYEQYF
CDR3nt: TGTGCCAGCAGTGATCTGGGACAGGGGCTCTACGAGCAGTACTTC
v_gene: TRBV6-1
d_gene: TRBD1
j_gene: TRBJ2-7
abundance: few
len: 15

CDR3aa: CPSSLSGLAGGRYNEQFF
CDR3nt: TGTCCCAGCAGTTTATCGGGACTAGCGGGAGGGAGGTACAATGAGCAGTTCTTC
v_gene: TRBV27
d_gene: TRBD2
j_gene: TRBJ2-1
abundance: .
len: 18

CDR3aa: CASSQGRGQTNEKLFF
CDR3nt: TGCGCCAGCAGCCAAGGGCGCGGACAGACTAATGAAAAACTGTTTTTT
v_gene: TRBV4-1
d_gene: .
j_gene: TRBJ1-4
abundance: .
len: 16

CDR3aa: CASSLDGQAPSTDTQYF
CDR3nt: TGTGCCAGCAGTTTAGATGGTCAGGCCCCTAGCACAGATACGCAGTATTTT
v_gene: TRBV12-3/TRBV12-4
d_gene: .
j_gene: TRBJ2-3
abundance: .
len: 17

CDR3aa: CASSLSPPGQLITEAFF
CDR3nt: TGTGCCAGCAGCTTATCCCCCCCAGGACAGCTCATCACTGAAGCTTTCTTT
v_gene: TRBV5-6
d_gene: .
j_gene: TRBJ1-1
abundance: many
len: 17

CDR3aa: CASSFGYQETQYF
CDR3nt: TGTGCCAGCAGCTTTGGGTACCAAGAGACCCAGTACTTC
v_gene: TRBV5-6
d_gene: .
j_gene: TRBJ2-5
abundance: many
len: 13

CDR3aa: CASSPRDRYSYEQYF
CDR3nt: TGTGCCAGCAGCCCCCGGGACAGGTACTCCTACGAGCAGTACTTC
v_gene: TRBV7-9
d_gene: TRBD1
j_gene: TRBJ2-7
abundance: few
len: 15

CDR3aa: CASSPMGSGTEAFF
CDR3nt: TGTGCCAGTAGTCCTATGGGGTCGGGGACTGAAGCTTTCTTT
v_gene: TRBV19
d_gene: .
j_gene: TRBJ1-1
abundance: many
len: 14

CDR3aa: CASSNHPAPVDTQYF
CDR3nt: TGTGCCAGCAGCAATCACCCAGCACCCGTCGATACGCAGTATTTT
v_gene: TRBV7-9
d_gene: .
j_gene: TRBJ2-3
abundance: many
len: 15

CDR3aa: CASRGRSTYEQYF
CDR3nt: TGTGCCAGCAGGGGACGGTCAACCTACGAGCAGTACTTC
v_gene: TRBV13
d_gene: .
j_gene: TRBJ2-7
abundance: few
len: 13

CDR3aa: CASGLGTSYEQYF
CDR3nt: TGTGCTAGTGGTTTGGGGACTAGCTACGAGCAGTACTTC
v_gene: TRBV12-5
d_gene: TRBD2
j_gene: TRBJ2-7
abundance: few
len: 13

CDR3aa: CASSPSGPETQYF
CDR3nt: TGTGCCAGCAGTCCCAGTGGGCCTGAGACCCAGTACTTC
v_gene: TRBV12-3/TRBV12-4
d_gene: .
j_gene: TRBJ2-5
abundance: many
len: 13

CDR3aa: CSARSGTGGWGTEAFF
CDR3nt: TGCAGTGCTAGATCCGGGACAGGGGGTTGGGGCACTGAAGCTTTCTTT
v_gene: TRBV20-1
d_gene: TRBD1
j_gene: TRBJ1-1
abundance: few
len: 16

CDR3aa: CASSQAGTSGIRADTQYF
CDR3nt: TGCGCCAGCAGCCAGGCCGGGACTAGCGGGATTCGGGCGGATACGCAGTATTTT
v_gene: TRBV4-1
d_gene: TRBD2
j_gene: TRBJ2-3
abundance: few
len: 18

CDR3aa: CASSSRLGPDTQYF
CDR3nt: TGTGCCAGCAGCTCTAGATTAGGGCCAGATACGCAGTATTTT
v_gene: TRBV6-2/TRBV6-3
d_gene: .
j_gene: TRBJ2-3
abundance: .
len: 14

CDR3aa: CASGPLLNTEAFF
CDR3nt: TGTGCCAGCGGGCCGTTGTTGAACACTGAAGCTTTCTTT
v_gene: TRBV7-9
d_gene: .
j_gene: TRBJ1-1
abundance: many
len: 13

CDR3aa: CASSDHGNQPQHF
CDR3nt: TGTGCCAGCAGCGATCATGGAAATCAGCCCCAGCATTTT
v_gene: TRBV9
d_gene: .
j_gene: TRBJ1-5
abundance: few
len: 13

CDR3aa: CASSRIPQRLVHTDTQYF
CDR3nt: TGCGCCAGCAGCCGAATTCCTCAAAGACTAGTCCATACAGATACGCAGTATTTT
v_gene: TRBV5-1
d_gene: .
j_gene: TRBJ2-3
abundance: .
len: 18

CDR3aa: CASSLPYSNQPQHF
CDR3nt: TGTGCCAGCAGCCTACCTTATAGCAATCAGCCCCAGCATTTT
v_gene: TRBV7-2
d_gene: .
j_gene: TRBJ1-5
abundance: many
len: 14

CDR3aa: CASSDRENDTEAFF
CDR3nt: TGTGCCAGCAGCGACAGGGAAAACGACACTGAAGCTTTCTTT
v_gene: TRBV12-3/TRBV12-4
d_gene: TRBD1
j_gene: TRBJ1-1
abundance: .
len: 14

CDR3aa: CASSQGRDRGYEQYF
CDR3nt: TGCGCCAGCAGCCAAGGAAGGGACAGGGGATACGAGCAGTACTTC
v_gene: TRBV4-3
d_gene: TRBD1
j_gene: TRBJ2-7
abundance: many
len: 15

CDR3aa: CASSPQRPQHF
CDR3nt: TGCGCCAGCAGCCCGCAGCGGCCCCAGCATTTT
v_gene: TRBV4-1
d_gene: .
j_gene: TRBJ1-5
abundance: .
len: 11

CDR3aa: CASSLAPYTYGYTF
CDR3nt: TGTGCCAGCAGCTTAGCGCCCTATACCTATGGCTACACCTTC
v_gene: TRBV13
d_gene: .
j_gene: TRBJ1-2
abundance: few
len: 14

CDR3aa: CASSPGEVPLWPPWSNEQFF
CDR3nt: TGTGCCAGCAGCCCCGGTGAAGTACCGCTATGGCCCCCTTGGTCCAATGAGCAGTTCTTC
v_gene: TRBV21-1
d_gene: .
j_gene: TRBJ2-1
abundance: .
len: 20

CDR3aa: CASGKQGASNYGYTF
CDR3nt: TGTGCCAGCGGAAAACAGGGGGCGTCTAACTATGGCTACACCTTC
v_gene: TRBV6-4
d_gene: TRBD1
j_gene: TRBJ1-2
abundance: .
len: 15

CDR3aa: CASSYGRVGELFF
CDR3nt: TGTGCCAGCAGTTATGGCAGGGTCGGGGAGCTGTTTTTT
v_gene: TRBV6-2/TRBV6-3
d_gene: .
j_gene: TRBJ2-2
abundance: .
len: 13

CDR3aa: CASSHTSRPDTQYF
CDR3nt: TGTGCCAGCAGCCATACTAGCCGCCCAGATACGCAGTATTTT
v_gene: TRBV16
d_gene: .
j_gene: TRBJ2-3
abundance: many
len: 14

CDR3aa: CASSQDRRYGYTF
CDR3nt: TGCGCCAGCAGCCAAGACAGGCGTTATGGCTACACCTTC
v_gene: TRBV4-1
d_gene: .
j_gene: TRBJ1-2
abundance: few
len: 13

CDR3aa: CSVDGAVSEAFF
CDR3nt: TGCAGCGTTGACGGGGCTGTCAGTGAAGCTTTCTTT
v_gene: TRBV29-1
d_gene: .
j_gene: TRBJ1-1
abundance: many
len: 12

CDR3aa: CASSILAGEDNIQYF
CDR3nt: TGTGCCAGTAGTATTCTAGCGGGAGAAGATAACATTCAGTACTTC
v_gene: TRBV19
d_gene: TRBD2
j_gene: TRBJ2-4
abundance: .
len: 15

CDR3aa: CASSFNQGAEKTQYF
CDR3nt: TGTGCCAGCAGCTTTAATCAGGGGGCGGAGAAGACCCAGTACTTC
v_gene: TRBV7-8
d_gene: TRBD1
j_gene: TRBJ2-5
abundance: .
len: 15

CDR3aa: CASSYVSWGGNTEAFF
CDR3nt: TGTGCCAGCAGTTACGTTTCATGGGGAGGGAACACTGAAGCTTTCTTT
v_gene: TRBV6-2/TRBV6-3
d_gene: .
j_gene: TRBJ1-1
abundance: .
len: 16

CDR3aa: CASSFAGRNEAFF
CDR3nt: TGTGCCAGCAGCTTCGCGGGACGGAATGAAGCTTTCTTT
v_gene: TRBV7-9
d_gene: .
j_gene: TRBJ1-1
abundance: many
len: 13

CDR3aa: CASSPHPPGEQYF
CDR3nt: TGTGCCAGCAGCCCACACCCCCCGGGGGAGCAGTACTTC
v_gene: TRBV11-2
d_gene: .
j_gene: TRBJ2-7
abundance: .
len: 13

CDR3aa: CASRGSSYEQYF
CDR3nt: TGTGCCAGCAGGGGAAGCAGCTACGAGCAGTACTTC
v_gene: TRBV7-9
d_gene: .
j_gene: TRBJ2-7
abundance: many
len: 12

CDR3aa: CASSDGEAQFF
CDR3nt: TGCGCCAGCAGTGACGGGGAAGCGCAGTTCTTC
v_gene: TRBV10-1
d_gene: .
j_gene: TRBJ2-1
abundance: .
len: 11

CDR3aa: CASSLPAENSPLHF
CDR3nt: TGTGCCAGCAGTTTACCGGCAGAAAATTCACCCCTCCACTTT
v_gene: TRBV27
d_gene: .
j_gene: TRBJ1-6
abundance: .
len: 14

CDR3aa: CANSQGVVTLKGELFF
CDR3nt: TGCGCCAACAGCCAAGGTGTAGTCACCCTGAAAGGGGAGCTGTTTTTT
v_gene: TRBV4-1
d_gene: .
j_gene: TRBJ2-2
abundance: .
len: 16

CDR3aa: CAGGAGAKLFF
CDR3nt: TGCGCCGGTGGGGCGGGGGCAAAACTGTTTTTT
v_gene: TRBV4-1
d_gene: .
j_gene: TRBJ1-4
abundance: few
len: 11

CDR3aa: CASSPGGESEQYF
CDR3nt: TGTGCCAGCAGCCCAGGAGGGGAGAGCGAGCAGTACTTC
v_gene: TRBV27
d_gene: .
j_gene: TRBJ2-7
abundance: .
len: 13

CDR3aa: CAWSLTSGSTDTQYF
CDR3nt: TGTGCCTGGAGTTTGACTAGCGGGAGCACAGATACGCAGTATTTT
v_gene: TRBV30
d_gene: TRBD2
j_gene: TRBJ2-3
abundance: few
len: 15

CDR3aa: CASSSPELAGTDTQYF
CDR3nt: TGTGCCAGCAGCTCCCCTGAACTAGCGGGCACAGATACGCAGTATTTT
v_gene: TRBV5-4
d_gene: TRBD2
j_gene: TRBJ2-3
abundance: .
len: 16

CDR3aa: CASGTSGAPDTQYF
CDR3nt: TGTGCCAGTGGGACTAGCGGGGCCCCAGATACGCAGTATTTT
v_gene: TRBV12-3/TRBV12-4
d_gene: TRBD2
j_gene: TRBJ2-3
abundance: few
len: 14

CDR3aa: CASSFPGVSGNTIYF
CDR3nt: TGCGCCAGCAGCTTCCCTGGGGTGTCCGGAAACACCATATATTTT
v_gene: TRBV5-1
d_gene: .
j_gene: TRBJ1-3
abundance: few
len: 15

CDR3aa: CASSAGSYNEQCF
CDR3nt: TGTGCCAGCAGTGCCGGGTCCTACAATGAGCAGTGCTTC
v_gene: TRBV27
d_gene: .
j_gene: TRBJ2-1
abundance: .
len: 13

CDR3aa: CSARAIVESGSWDTQYF
CDR3nt: TGCAGTGCTAGAGCTATAGTAGAAAGCGGGAGCTGGGATACGCAGTATTTT
v_gene: TRBV20-1
d_gene: TRBD2
j_gene: TRBJ2-3
abundance: few
len: 17